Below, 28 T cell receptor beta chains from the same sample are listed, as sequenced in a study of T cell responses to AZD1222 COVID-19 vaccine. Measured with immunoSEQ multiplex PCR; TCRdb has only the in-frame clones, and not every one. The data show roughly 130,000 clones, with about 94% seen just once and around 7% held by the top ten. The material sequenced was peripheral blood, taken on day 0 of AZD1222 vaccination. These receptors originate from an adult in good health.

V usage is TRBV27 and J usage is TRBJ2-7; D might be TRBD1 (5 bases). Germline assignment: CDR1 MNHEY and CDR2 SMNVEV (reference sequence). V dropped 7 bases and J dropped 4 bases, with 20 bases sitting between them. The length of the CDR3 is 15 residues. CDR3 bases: TGTGCCAGCAAACACGCCTGGCAGGGTATTTACGAGCAGTACTTC. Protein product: CASKHAWQGIYEQYF.

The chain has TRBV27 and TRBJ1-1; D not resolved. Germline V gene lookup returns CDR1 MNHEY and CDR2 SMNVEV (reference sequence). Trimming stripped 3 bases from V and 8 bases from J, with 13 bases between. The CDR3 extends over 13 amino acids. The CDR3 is CASSFGKGKEAFF. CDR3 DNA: TGTGCCAGCAGTTTTGGGAAGGGTAAAGAAGCTTTCTTT.

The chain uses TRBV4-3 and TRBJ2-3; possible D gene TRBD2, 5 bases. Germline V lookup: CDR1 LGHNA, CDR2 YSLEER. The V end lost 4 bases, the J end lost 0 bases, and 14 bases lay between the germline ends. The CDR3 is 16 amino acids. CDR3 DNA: TGCGCCAGCAGCCCCGGACTGGAAAGTAGCACAGATACGCAGTATTTT. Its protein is CASSPGLESSTDTQYF.

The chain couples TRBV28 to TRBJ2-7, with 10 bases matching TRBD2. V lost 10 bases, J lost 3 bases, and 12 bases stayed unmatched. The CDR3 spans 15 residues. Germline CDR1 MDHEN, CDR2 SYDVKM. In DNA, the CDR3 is TGTGCCACCACCGGGACTAGCGTAAAATACTACGAGCAGTACTTC. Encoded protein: CATTGTSVKYYEQYF.

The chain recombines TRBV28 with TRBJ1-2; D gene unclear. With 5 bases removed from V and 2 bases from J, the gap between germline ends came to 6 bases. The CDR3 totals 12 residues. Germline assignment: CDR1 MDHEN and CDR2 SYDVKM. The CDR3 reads CASSTGNYGYTF. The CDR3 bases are TGTGCCAGCAGTACCGGGAACTATGGCTACACCTTC.

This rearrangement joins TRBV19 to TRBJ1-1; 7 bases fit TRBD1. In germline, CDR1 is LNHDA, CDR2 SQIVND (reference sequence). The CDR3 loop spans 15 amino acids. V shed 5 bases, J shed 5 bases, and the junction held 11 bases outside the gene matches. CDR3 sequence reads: CASSPLTTGETEAFF. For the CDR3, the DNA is TGTGCCAGTAGTCCACTCACAACAGGGGAAACTGAAGCTTTCTTT. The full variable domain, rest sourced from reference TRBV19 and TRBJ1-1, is DGGITQSPKYLFRKEGQNVTLSCEQNLNHDAMYWYRQDPGQGLRLIYYSQIVNDFQKGDIAEGYSVSREKKESFPLTVTSAQKNPTAFYLCASSPLTTGETEAFFGQGTRLTVV.

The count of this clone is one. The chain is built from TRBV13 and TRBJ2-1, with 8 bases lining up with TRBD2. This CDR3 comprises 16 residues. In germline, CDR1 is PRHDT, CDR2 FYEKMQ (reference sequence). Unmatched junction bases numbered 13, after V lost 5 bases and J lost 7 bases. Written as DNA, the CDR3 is TGTGCCAGCAGCCTACGGAAGCTAGCGGGTGATAATGAGCAGTTCTTC. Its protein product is CASSLRKLAGDNEQFF.

CDR3 amino acids: CASSREQGRNTEAFF. DNA for the CDR3: TGCGCCAGCAGCCGAGAACAGGGCCGGAACACTGAAGCTTTCTTT. The genes are TRBV4-1 and TRBJ1-1; D may be TRBD1 (6 bases). Germline V gene lookup returns CDR1 MGHRA and CDR2 YSYEKL. The CDR3 runs to 15 residues. Trimming left V 4 bases short and J 1 base short, with 13 bases between.

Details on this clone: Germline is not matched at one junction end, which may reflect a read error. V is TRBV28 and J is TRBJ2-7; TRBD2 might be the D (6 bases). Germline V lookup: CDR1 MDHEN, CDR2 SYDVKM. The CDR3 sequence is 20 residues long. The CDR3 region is CASGSLGPQFGGLSSHEQYF. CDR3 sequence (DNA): TGTGCCAGCGGATCCCTAGGGCCCCAGTTTGGAGGACTAAGCTCCCACGAGCAGTACTTC. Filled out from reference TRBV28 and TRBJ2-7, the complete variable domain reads DVKVTQSSRYLVKRTGEKVFLECVQDMDHENMFWYRQDPGLGLRLIYFSYDVKMKEKGDIPEGYSVSREKKERFSLILESASTNQTSMYLCASGSLGPQFGGLSSHEQYFGPGTRLTVT.

The CDR3 reads CASSRGGGSIRGRSEKLFF. CDR3 nucleotide sequence: TGTGCCAGCAGCCGGGGAGGTGGGAGTATCAGGGGGCGAAGTGAAAAACTGTTTTTT. This chain uses TRBV7-2 with TRBJ1-4; TRBD1 aligns across 8 bases. Losses at the gene ends were 5 bases for V and 7 bases for J; bases not matched to a gene: 21. This CDR3 has 19 residues. CDR1 and CDR2 from the germline V gene are SGHTA and FQGNSA.

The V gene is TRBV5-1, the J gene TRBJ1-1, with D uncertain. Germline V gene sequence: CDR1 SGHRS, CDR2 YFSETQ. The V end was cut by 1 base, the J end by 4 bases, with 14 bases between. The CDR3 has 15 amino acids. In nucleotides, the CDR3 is TGCGCCAGCAGCTTGTGGGATCCGCGGGGCACTGAAGCTTTCTTT. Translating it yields CASSLWDPRGTEAFF.

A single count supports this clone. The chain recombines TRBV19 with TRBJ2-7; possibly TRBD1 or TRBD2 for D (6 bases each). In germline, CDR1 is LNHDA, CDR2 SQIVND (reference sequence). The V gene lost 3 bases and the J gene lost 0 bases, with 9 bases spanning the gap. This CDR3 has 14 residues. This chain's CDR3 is CASSIGGGSYEQYF. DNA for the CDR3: TGTGCCAGTAGTATTGGAGGGGGCTCCTACGAGCAGTACTTC.

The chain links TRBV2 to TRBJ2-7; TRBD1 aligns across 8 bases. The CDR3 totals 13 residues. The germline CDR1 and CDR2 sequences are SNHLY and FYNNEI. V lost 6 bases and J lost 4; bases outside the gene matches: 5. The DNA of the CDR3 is TGTGCCAGCAGGTCACAGGGGGTGTACGAGCAGTACTTC. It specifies CASRSQGVYEQYF.

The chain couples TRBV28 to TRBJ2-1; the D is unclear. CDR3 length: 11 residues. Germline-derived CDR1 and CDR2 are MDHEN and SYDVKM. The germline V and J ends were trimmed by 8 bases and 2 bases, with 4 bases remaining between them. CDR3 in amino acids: CASVAYNEQFF. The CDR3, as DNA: TGTGCCAGCGTTGCCTACAATGAGCAGTTCTTC.

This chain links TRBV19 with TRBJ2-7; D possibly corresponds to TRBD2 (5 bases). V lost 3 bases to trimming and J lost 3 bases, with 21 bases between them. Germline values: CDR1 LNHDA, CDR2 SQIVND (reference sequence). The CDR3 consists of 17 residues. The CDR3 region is CASSIQLGNRGFYEQYF. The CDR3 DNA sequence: TGTGCCAGTAGTATTCAACTGGGTAACCGGGGATTCTACGAGCAGTACTTC.

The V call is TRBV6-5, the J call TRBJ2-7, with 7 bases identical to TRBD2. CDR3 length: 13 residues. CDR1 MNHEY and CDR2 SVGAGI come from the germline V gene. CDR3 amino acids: CVSGPLAAYEQYF. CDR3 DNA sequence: TGTGTCTCCGGGCCTCTAGCGGCCTACGAGCAGTACTTC.

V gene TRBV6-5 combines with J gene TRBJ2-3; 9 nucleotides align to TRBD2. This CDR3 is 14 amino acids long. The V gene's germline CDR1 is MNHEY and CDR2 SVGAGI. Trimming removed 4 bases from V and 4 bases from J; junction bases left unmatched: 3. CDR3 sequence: CASSSSGNPDTQYF. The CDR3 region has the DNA TGTGCCAGCAGTTCTAGCGGGAACCCAGATACGCAGTATTTT.

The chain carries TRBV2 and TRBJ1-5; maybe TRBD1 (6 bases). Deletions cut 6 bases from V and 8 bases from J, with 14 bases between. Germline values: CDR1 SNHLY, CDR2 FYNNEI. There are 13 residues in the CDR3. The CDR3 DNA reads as TGTGCCAGCAGGGGGACACGGCGCGAGCCCCAGCATTTT. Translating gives CASRGTRREPQHF. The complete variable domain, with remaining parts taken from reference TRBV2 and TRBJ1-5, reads EPEVTQTPSHQVTQMGQEVILRCVPISNHLYFYWYRQILGQKVEFLVSFYNNEISEKSEIFDDQFSVERPDGSNFTLKIRSTKLEDSAMYFCASRGTRREPQHFGDGTRLSIL.

CDR3 nucleotides: TGTGCCAGCAGCTTGGGGCAGGCAGATACGCAGTATTTT. This translates into CASSLGQADTQYF. V usage is TRBV5-6 and J usage is TRBJ2-3; D is unclear. This CDR3 has 13 residues. CDR1 and CDR2 (germline): SGHDT, YYEEEE. Trimming removed 0 bases at V and 4 bases at J, with 6 bases between.

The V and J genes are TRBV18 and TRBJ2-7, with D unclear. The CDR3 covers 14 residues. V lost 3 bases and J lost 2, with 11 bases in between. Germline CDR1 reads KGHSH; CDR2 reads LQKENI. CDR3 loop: CASSPAPGPYEQYF. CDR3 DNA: TGTGCCAGCTCACCCGCCCCGGGCCCCTACGAGCAGTACTTC. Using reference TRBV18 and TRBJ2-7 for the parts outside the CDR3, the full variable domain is NAGVMQNPRHLVRRRGQEARLRCSPMKGHSHVYWYRQLPEEGLKFMVYLQKENIIDESGMPKERFSAEFPKEGPSILRIQQVVRGDSAAYFCASSPAPGPYEQYFGPGTRLTVT.

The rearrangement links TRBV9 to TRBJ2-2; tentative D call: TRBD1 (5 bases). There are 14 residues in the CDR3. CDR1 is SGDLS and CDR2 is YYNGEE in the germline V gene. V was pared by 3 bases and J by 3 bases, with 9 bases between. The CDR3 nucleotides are TGTGCCAGCAGCGCCCAGGGTTACACCGGGGAGCTGTTTTTT. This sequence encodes CASSAQGYTGELFF.

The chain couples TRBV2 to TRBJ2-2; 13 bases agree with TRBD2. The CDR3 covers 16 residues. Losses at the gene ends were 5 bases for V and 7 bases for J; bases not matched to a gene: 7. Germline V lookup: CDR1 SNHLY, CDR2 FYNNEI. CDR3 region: CASSILAGGVGGELFF. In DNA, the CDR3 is TGTGCCAGCAGTATACTAGCGGGAGGGGTTGGCGGGGAGCTGTTTTTT.

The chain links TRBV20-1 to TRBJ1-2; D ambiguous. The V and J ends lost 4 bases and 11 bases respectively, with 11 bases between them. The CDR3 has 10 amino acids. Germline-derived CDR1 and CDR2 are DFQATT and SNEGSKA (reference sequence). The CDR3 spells CSATKERYTF. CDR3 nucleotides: TGCAGTGCTACCAAGGAGAGATACACCTTC.

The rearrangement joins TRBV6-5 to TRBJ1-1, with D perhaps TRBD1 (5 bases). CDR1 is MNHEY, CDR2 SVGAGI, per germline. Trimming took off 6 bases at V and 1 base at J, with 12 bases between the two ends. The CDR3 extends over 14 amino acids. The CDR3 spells CASRWGAGNTEAFF. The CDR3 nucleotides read TGTGCCAGCAGGTGGGGCGCCGGGAACACTGAAGCTTTCTTT.

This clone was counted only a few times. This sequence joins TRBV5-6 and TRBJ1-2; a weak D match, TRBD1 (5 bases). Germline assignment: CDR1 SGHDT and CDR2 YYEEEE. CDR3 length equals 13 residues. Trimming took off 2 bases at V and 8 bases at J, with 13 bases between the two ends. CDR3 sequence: CASSLQVLKGYTF. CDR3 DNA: TGTGCCAGCAGCTTACAGGTATTGAAAGGCTACACCTTC.

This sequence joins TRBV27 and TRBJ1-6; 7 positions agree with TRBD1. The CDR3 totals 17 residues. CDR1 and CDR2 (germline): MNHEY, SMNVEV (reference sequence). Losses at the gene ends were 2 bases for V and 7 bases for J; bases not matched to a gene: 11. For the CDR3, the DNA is TGTGCCAGCAGTTTAGGGAGCGGACAGGCGGGAAATTCACCCCTCCACTTT. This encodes CASSLGSGQAGNSPLHF.

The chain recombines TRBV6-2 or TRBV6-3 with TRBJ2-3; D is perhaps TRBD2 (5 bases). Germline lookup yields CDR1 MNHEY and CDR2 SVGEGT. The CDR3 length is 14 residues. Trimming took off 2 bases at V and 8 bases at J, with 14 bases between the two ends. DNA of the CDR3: TGTGCCAGCAGTTACGAAGTCTCTCGGGGTACGCAGTATTTT. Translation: CASSYEVSRGTQYF.

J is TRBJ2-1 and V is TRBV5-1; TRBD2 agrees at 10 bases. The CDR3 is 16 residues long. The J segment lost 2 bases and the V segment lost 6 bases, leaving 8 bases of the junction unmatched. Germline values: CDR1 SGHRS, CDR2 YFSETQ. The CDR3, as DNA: TGCGCCAGCACCCCTAGCGGGAGTATTACCTACAATGAGCAGTTCTTC. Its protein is CASTPSGSITYNEQFF.